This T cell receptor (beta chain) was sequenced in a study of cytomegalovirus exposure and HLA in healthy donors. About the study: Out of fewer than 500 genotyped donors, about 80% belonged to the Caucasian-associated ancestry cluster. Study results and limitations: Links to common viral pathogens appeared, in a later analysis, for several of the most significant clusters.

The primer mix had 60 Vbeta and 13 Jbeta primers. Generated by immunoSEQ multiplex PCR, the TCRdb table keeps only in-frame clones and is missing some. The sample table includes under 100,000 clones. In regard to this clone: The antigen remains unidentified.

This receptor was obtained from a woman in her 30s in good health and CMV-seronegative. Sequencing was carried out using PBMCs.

CDR3 region: CSVAFGGDEAFF. Written as DNA, the CDR3 is TGCAGCGTTGCCTTCGGTGGAGATGAAGCTTTCTTT. The rearrangement joins TRBV29-1 to TRBJ1-1; D call uncertain. Germline V gene data show CDR1 as SQVTM and CDR2 as ANQGSEA. V shed 4 bases and J shed 7 bases, with 13 bases lying between them. This CDR3 spans 12 amino acids.